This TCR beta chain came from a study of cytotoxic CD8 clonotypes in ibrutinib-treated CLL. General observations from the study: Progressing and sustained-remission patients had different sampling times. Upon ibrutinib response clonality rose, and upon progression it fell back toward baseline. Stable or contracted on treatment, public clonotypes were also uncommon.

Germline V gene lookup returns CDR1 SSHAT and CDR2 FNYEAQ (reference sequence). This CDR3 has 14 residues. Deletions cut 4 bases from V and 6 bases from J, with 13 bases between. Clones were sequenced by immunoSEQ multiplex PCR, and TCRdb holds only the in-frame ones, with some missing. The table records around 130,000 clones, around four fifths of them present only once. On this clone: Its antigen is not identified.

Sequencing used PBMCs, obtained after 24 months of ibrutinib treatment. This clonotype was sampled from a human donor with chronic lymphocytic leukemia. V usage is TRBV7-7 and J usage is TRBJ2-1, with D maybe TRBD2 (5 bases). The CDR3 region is CASSSVEGLNEQFF. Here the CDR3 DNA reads TGTGCCAGCAGCTCTGTAGAGGGTCTCAATGAGCAGTTCTTC.